The TCR beta chain described here comes from a study of blood T cell repertoires in COVID-19. Across the study: Samples of COVID-19 (acute and convalescent) were obtained from the United States, Italy and Spain.

Method: immunoSEQ multiplex PCR; TCRdb's copy keeps in-frame clones and lacks some. The sample includes approximately 260,000 clones, about 90% of them seen just once. This TCR was recovered from a woman between 40 and 55 years old with acute or convalescent COVID-19. Sequencing input: peripheral blood.

CDR3 sequence: CATSEAGNQPQHF. The CDR3 coding sequence is TGTGCCACCAGTGAGGCGGGCAATCAGCCCCAGCATTTT. This sequence joins TRBV24-1 and TRBJ1-5; D not certain. Germline V gives CDR1 KGHDR, CDR2 SFDVKD. The V end was cut by 4 bases, the J end by 2 bases, with 5 bases between. The CDR3 extends over 13 amino acids.